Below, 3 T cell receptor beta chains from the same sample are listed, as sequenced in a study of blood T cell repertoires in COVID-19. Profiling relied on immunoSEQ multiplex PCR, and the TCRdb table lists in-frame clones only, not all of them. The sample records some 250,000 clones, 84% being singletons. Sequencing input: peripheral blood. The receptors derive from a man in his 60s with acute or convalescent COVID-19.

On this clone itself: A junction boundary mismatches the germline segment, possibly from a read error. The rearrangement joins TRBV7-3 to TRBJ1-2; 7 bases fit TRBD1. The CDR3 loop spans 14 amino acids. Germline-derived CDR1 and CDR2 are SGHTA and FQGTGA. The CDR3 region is CASSLETGNSGYTF. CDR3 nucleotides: TGTGCCAGCAGCTTGGAGACAGGGAACTCTGGCTACACCTTC.

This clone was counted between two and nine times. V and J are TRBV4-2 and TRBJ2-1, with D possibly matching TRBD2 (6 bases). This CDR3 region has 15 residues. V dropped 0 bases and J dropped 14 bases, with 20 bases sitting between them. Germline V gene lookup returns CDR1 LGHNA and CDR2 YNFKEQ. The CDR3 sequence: CASSQDKRGAWGEFF. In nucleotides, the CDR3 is TGTGCCAGCAGCCAAGATAAGAGAGGGGCGTGGGGGGAGTTCTTC.

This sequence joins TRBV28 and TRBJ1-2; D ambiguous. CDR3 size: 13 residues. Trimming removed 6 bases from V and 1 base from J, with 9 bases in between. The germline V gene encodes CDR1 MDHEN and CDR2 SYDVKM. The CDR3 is CASSPVDNYGYTF. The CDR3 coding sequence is TGTGCCAGCAGCCCGGTAGATAACTATGGCTACACCTTC.